This T cell receptor beta chain was profiled in a study of T cells after yellow fever vaccination. Points from the study as a whole: Most clones from primary vaccination resurfaced after the booster (roughly 96% CD4, 70% to 90% CD8).

In this sample, this clonotype turned up many times. What it binds is not known. They built TCR cDNA with 5'RACE template switching, a step that put in a universal primer site and UMIs. TCRdb analysed the 5' RACE reads with MiXCR anew, one entry per CDR3 protein. Here the sample spans 230,000 or so distinct CDR3 sequences, more than 3.5% being singletons. Germline V gene data show CDR1 as SEHNR and CDR2 as FQNEAQ (reference sequence). The CDR3 has 18 residues. V lost 1 base to trimming and J lost 0 bases, with 18 bases between them. This rearrangement joins TRBV7-9 to TRBJ1-2; D gene unclear. The receptor comes from a young man who received the YFV17D yellow fever vaccine. Sequencing was performed on PBMCs, taken 15 days after the yellow fever booster vaccination. CDR3: CASSLDGVVALPNYGYTF. The CDR3 DNA is TGTGCCAGCAGCTTAGACGGGGTCGTCGCTTTACCTAACTATGGCTACACCTTC.